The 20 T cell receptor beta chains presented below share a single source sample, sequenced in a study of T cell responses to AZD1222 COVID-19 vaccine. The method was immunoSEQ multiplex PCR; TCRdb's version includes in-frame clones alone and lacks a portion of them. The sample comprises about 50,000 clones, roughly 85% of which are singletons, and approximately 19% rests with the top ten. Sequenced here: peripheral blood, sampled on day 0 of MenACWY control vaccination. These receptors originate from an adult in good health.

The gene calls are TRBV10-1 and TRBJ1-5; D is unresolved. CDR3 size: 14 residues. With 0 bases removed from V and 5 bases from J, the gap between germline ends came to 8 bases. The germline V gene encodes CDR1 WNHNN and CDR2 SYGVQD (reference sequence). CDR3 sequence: CASSESGGHQPQHF. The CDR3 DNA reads TGCGCCAGCAGTGAGTCGGGAGGGCATCAGCCCCAGCATTTT.

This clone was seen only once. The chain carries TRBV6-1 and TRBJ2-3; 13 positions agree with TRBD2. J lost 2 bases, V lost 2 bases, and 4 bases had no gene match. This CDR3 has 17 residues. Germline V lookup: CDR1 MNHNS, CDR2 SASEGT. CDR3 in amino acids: CASSERLAGGYTDTQYF. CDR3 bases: TGTGCCAGCAGTGAAAGACTAGCGGGAGGCTACACAGATACGCAGTATTTT.

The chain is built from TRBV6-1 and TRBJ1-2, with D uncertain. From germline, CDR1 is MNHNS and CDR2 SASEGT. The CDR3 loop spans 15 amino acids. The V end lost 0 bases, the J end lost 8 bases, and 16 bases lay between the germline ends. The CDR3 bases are TGTGCCAGCAGTGAAGCGTCCGTTACTATTGGGGGCTACACCTTC. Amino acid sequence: CASSEASVTIGGYTF.

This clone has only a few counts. The CDR3 nucleotides read TGTGCCAGCAGTTACGACAGCGGGACGAACACCGGGGAGCTGTTTTTT. Translating gives CASSYDSGTNTGELFF. The J gene is TRBJ2-2, the V gene TRBV6-5, with TRBD2 identical over 7 bases. The CDR3 has 16 residues. The V gene's germline CDR1 is MNHEY and CDR2 SVGAGI. The V segment lost 2 bases and the J segment 0 bases; nucleotides outside the gene matches: 3.

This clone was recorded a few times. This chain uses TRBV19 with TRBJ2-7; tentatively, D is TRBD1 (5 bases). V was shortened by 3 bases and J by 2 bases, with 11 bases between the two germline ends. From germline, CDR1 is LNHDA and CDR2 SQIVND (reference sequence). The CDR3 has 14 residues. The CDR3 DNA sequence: TGTGCCAGTAGTATCAGGGCAGGCCCCTACGAGCAGTACTTC. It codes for CASSIRAGPYEQYF.

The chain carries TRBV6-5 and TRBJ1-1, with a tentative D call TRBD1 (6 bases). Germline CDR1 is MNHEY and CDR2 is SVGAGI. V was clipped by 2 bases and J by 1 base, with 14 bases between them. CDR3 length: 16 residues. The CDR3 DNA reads TGTGCCAGCAGTTACGTGAAGGGAGGGGGGAACACTGAAGCTTTCTTT. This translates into CASSYVKGGGNTEAFF.

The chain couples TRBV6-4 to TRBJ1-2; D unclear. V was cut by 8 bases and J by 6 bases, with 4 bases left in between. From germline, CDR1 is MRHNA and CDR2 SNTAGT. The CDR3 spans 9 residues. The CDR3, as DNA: TGTGCCAGCCCCGATGGCTACACCTTC. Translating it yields CASPDGYTF.

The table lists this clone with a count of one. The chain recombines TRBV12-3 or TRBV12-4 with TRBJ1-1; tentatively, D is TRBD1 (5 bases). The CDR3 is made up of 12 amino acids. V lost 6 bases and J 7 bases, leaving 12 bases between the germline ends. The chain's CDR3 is CASSPRQFEAFF. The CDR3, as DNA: TGTGCCAGCAGCCCCCGACAGTTTGAAGCTTTCTTT.

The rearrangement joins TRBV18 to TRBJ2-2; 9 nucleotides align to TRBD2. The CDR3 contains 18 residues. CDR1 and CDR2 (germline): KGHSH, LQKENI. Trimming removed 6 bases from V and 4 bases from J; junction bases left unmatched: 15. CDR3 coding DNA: TGTGCCAGCTCGCCAACAGTAGCGGGAGTTTTGATCACCGGGGAGCTGTTTTTT. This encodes CASSPTVAGVLITGELFF.

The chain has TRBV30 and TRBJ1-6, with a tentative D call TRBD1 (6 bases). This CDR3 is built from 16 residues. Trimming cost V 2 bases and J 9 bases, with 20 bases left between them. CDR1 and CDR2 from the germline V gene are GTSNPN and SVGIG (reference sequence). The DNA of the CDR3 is TGTGCCTGGAGTCCGAGGGGGTATCTGGTCGGTTCACCCCTCCACTTT. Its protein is CAWSPRGYLVGSPLHF.

The CDR3 nucleotides are TGTGCCAGCAGCTTATTTAGGGGGGGGTCGGAAAAACTGTTTTTT. It yields the protein CASSLFRGGSEKLFF. This rearrangement joins TRBV7-6 to TRBJ1-4, with D maybe TRBD1 (6 bases). Trimming removed 2 bases from V and 8 bases from J, with 15 bases in between. This CDR3 is built from 15 residues. CDR1 SGHVS and CDR2 FNYEAQ come from the germline V gene.

The CDR3 sequence: CASSLRTGGQYF. The DNA of the CDR3 is TGTGCCAGCAGTCTCCGGACAGGGGGGCAGTACTTC. The chain carries TRBV28 and TRBJ2-7, with 10 nucleotides matching TRBD1. The V gene end was trimmed by 5 bases and the J gene end by 9 bases; junction bases not matched to a gene: 4. The CDR3 loop spans 12 amino acids. Germline CDR1 and CDR2: MDHEN and SYDVKM.

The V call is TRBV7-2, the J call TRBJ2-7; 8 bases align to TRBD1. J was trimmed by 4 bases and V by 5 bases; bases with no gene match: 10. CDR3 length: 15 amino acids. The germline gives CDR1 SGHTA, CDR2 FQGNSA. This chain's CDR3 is CASSQTGQVIYEQYF. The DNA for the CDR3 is TGTGCCAGCAGCCAGACGGGACAGGTTATTTACGAGCAGTACTTC.

Here the CDR3 reads CASKFNSNTGELFF. CDR3 DNA sequence: TGCGCCAGTAAATTTAACAGTAACACCGGGGAGCTGTTTTTT. The V gene is TRBV5-1, the J gene TRBJ2-2; D remains ambiguous. Germline CDR1 is SGHRS and CDR2 is YFSETQ. The CDR3 has 14 residues. V lost 8 bases, J lost 2 bases, and 13 bases lay in between.

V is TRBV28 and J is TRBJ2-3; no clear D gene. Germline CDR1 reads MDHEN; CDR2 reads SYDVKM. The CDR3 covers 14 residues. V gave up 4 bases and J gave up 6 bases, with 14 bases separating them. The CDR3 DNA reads TGTGCCAGCAGTTCATCCATCCGCCGGGATACGCAGTATTTT. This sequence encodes CASSSSIRRDTQYF. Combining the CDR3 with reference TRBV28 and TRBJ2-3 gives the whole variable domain DVKVTQSSRYLVKRTGEKVFLECVQDMDHENMFWYRQDPGLGLRLIYFSYDVKMKEKGDIPEGYSVSREKKERFSLILESASTNQTSMYLCASSSSIRRDTQYFGPGTRLTVL.

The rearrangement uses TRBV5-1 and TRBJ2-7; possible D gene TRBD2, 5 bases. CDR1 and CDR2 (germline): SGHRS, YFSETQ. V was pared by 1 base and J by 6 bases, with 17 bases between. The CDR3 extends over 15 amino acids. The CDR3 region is CASSLRGPDSLEQYF. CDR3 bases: TGCGCCAGCAGCTTGCGCGGGCCGGATTCCCTCGAGCAGTACTTC.

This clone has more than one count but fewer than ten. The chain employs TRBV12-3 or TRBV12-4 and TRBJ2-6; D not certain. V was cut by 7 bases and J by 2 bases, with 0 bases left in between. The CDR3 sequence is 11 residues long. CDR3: CASTGANVLTF. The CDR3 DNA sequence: TGTGCCAGCACTGGGGCCAACGTCCTGACTTTC.

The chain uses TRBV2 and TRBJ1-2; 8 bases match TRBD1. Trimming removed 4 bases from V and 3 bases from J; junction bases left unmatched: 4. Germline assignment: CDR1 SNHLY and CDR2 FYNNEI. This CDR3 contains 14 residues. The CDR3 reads CASSVSGGDYGYTF. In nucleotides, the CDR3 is TGTGCCAGCAGTGTCTCAGGGGGCGACTATGGCTACACCTTC.

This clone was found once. CDR3 bases: TGTGCCAGCAGCTGGGGACTCAATAGCAATCAGCCCCAGCATTTT. Protein: CASSWGLNSNQPQHF. This chain uses TRBV5-6 with TRBJ1-5, with D possibly TRBD1 on 5 matching bases. The CDR3 extends over 15 amino acids. Germline loops: CDR1 SGHDT, CDR2 YYEEEE. With 3 bases removed from V and 0 bases from J, the gap between germline ends came to 10 bases.

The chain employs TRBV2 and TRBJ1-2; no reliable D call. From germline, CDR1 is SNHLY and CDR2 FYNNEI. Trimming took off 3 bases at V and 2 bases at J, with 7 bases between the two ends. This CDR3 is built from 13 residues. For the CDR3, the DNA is TGTGCCAGCAGTGACGGCCCCAACTATGGCTACACCTTC. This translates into CASSDGPNYGYTF.